This T cell receptor beta chain stems from a study of shared clonotypes between healthy human individuals. Several immunoSEQ 96-well plates shared each subset's DNA, each plate a replicate. The data were produced by immunoSEQ multiplex PCR, yet TCRdb's version contains in-frame clones alone and is incomplete. The table shows about 1.1 million clones, with approximately 78% occurring only once. CDR3 length: 14 residues. Germline V gene sequence: CDR1 MNHEY, CDR2 SVGAGI. V was trimmed by 4 bases and J by 6 bases, leaving 16 bases between them. The rearrangement joins TRBV6-5 to TRBJ2-7; TRBD2 is a possible D gene (5 bases). Sequencing input: memory CD4+ T cells from PBMCs. Subset of the sample: CD45RA-negative fraction. The receptor was derived from a man between 18 and 35 years old in good health. Some clones in this sample may be carry-over from other donors' samples. The CDR3 loop is CASSSLGRMVEQYF. In nucleotides, the CDR3 is TGTGCCAGCAGTTCACTAGGGCGCATGGTCGAGCAGTACTTC.